The subject of this entry is one T cell receptor beta chain. What it binds is not known. The data originate from a study of graft-versus-host responses after intestinal transplantation. Whole-study context: In this cohort, recipients had multivisceral, liver-intestinal, or isolated intestinal transplants.

Trimming cost V 6 bases and J 3 bases; bases outside gene matches: 8. Per the germline V gene, CDR1 is SEHNR and CDR2 is FQNEAQ (reference sequence). CDR3 size: 15 residues. Repertoires were generated with immunoSEQ multiplex PCR, while TCRdb's copy carries only in-frame clones and drops some. The data hold some 46,000 clones, with 90% to 95% observed a single time. General observations from the study: Analysis identified GvH clones in recipient marrow, with some appearing first in ileum or blood.

The sample in question was PBMCs, obtained 750 to 850 days after a first intestinal transplant, on the day of a second. The origin of this receptor is a human patient who received an intestinal transplant, so some T cells may come from the graft donor. The chain links TRBV7-9 to TRBJ1-2, with 9 nucleotides matching TRBD1. The CDR3 DNA sequence: TGTGCCAGCAGTTTGGGACAGGGAAGGTACTATGGCTACACCTTC. It is translated as CASSLGQGRYYGYTF.